Presented here are 27 T cell receptor beta chains from one specimen sequenced in a study of PD-L1 blockade in urothelial cancer. The data were produced by immunoSEQ multiplex PCR, yet TCRdb's version contains in-frame clones alone and is incomplete. Among over 20,000 clones, approximately 86% were seen once, and the ten largest hold around 32%. Material: PBMCs, obtained around atezolizumab (anti-PD-L1) treatment. The receptor set was obtained from a man aged 60 to 75 with urothelial cancer.

The DNA of the CDR3 is TGTGCCAGCAGCCATCTCTACGAGCAGTACTTC. It codes for CASSHLYEQYF. The J gene is TRBJ2-7, the V gene TRBV14; D is uncertain. From germline, CDR1 is SGHDN and CDR2 FVKESK. Trimming removed 3 bases from V and 3 bases from J, with 3 bases in between. There are 11 residues in the CDR3.

V gene TRBV4-3 combines with J gene TRBJ2-1; 14 bases fit TRBD2. This CDR3 has 19 residues. V gave up 1 base and J gave up 2 bases; unmatched junction bases: 7. Germline V CDR1 and CDR2: LGHNA, YSLEER. The CDR3 protein is CASSQAPGLAGATYNEQFF. CDR3 DNA sequence: TGCGCCAGCAGCCAAGCCCCGGGACTAGCGGGGGCAACCTACAATGAGCAGTTCTTC.

This chain uses TRBV10-3 with TRBJ2-7, with 13 bases lining up with TRBD2. Trimming at V came to 2 bases and at J to 3 bases, leaving 1 base not matched to a gene. Per the germline V gene, CDR1 is ENHRY and CDR2 is SYGVKD. The CDR3 totals 15 residues. CDR3 sequence reads: CAISEGTSGVYEQYF. For the CDR3, the DNA is TGTGCCATCAGTGAGGGGACTAGCGGGGTCTACGAGCAGTACTTC.

This chain connects TRBV7-2 to TRBJ2-1; 9 bases fit TRBD2. The CDR3 is 16 residues long. CDR1 is SGHTA and CDR2 is FQGNSA in the germline V gene. The J segment lost 3 bases and the V segment lost 5 bases, leaving 8 bases of the junction unmatched. The CDR3, as DNA: TGTGCCAGCAGCCCTACGGTGACTAGCGGCTACAATGAGCAGTTCTTC. Translating it yields CASSPTVTSGYNEQFF.

This clone was observed a few times. The chain is built from TRBV5-1 and TRBJ2-7; D is uncertain. Germline loops: CDR1 SGHRS, CDR2 YFSETQ. V lost 3 bases and J 0 bases, leaving 13 bases between the germline ends. The CDR3 sequence is 15 residues long. CDR3 sequence: CASSSGGTASYEQYF. Written as DNA, the CDR3 is TGCGCCAGCAGCTCTGGCGGAACTGCCTCCTACGAGCAGTACTTC.

V is TRBV2 and J is TRBJ2-5, with 12 bases lining up with TRBD2. Germline trimming cut 10 bases from V and 3 bases from J; bases unmatched to any gene: 12. The CDR3 extends over 16 amino acids. Germline V CDR1 and CDR2: SNHLY, FYNNEI. CDR3 loop: CAILAGGPDFEETQYF. Here the CDR3 DNA reads TGTGCCATCCTAGCGGGAGGGCCTGATTTTGAAGAGACCCAGTACTTC.

The chain couples TRBV29-1 to TRBJ2-7, with D possibly matching TRBD1 (6 bases). Trimming left V 4 bases short and J 2 bases short, with 15 bases between. The CDR3 totals 14 residues. Germline V gene lookup returns CDR1 SQVTM and CDR2 ANQGSEA. The CDR3 loop reads CSVAWDTGPYEQYF. The CDR3 DNA is TGCAGCGTTGCGTGGGACACTGGACCCTACGAGCAGTACTTC.

The V and J genes are TRBV7-6 and TRBJ2-1; 11 positions agree with TRBD2. CDR3 length: 15 residues. The germline V gene has CDR1 SGHVS and CDR2 FNYEAQ. Losses at the gene ends were 8 bases for V and 7 bases for J; bases not matched to a gene: 10. CDR3 nucleotides: TGTGCCAGCTCCAGACCGGGACTAGCGGAGAATGAGCAGTTCTTC. Protein product: CASSRPGLAENEQFF.

The rearrangement links TRBV6-5 to TRBJ2-1; 9 nucleotides match TRBD2. With V trimmed by 6 bases and J by 3 bases, 6 bases remained unmatched. The germline V gene has CDR1 MNHEY and CDR2 SVGAGI. The CDR3 has 15 amino acids. CDR3 in amino acids: CASRSLAGFYNEQFF. CDR3 sequence (DNA): TGTGCCAGCAGGTCCCTAGCGGGGTTCTACAATGAGCAGTTCTTC.

In this sample, this clone turned up once. V and J are TRBV7-9 and TRBJ2-7; 11 nucleotides line up with TRBD2. Germline V CDR1 and CDR2: SEHNR, FQNEAQ (reference sequence). The length of the CDR3 is 17 residues. V lost 2 bases to trimming and J lost 3 bases; unmatched junction nucleotides: 9. CDR3 sequence reads: CASSLKPGLAAFYEQYF. The DNA of the CDR3 is TGTGCCAGCAGCTTAAAACCGGGACTAGCGGCATTCTACGAGCAGTACTTC.

The chain is built from TRBV5-6 and TRBJ2-7; D is unclear. Trimming removed 2 bases from V and 0 bases from J, with 12 bases in between. The CDR3 sequence is 15 residues long. Germline CDR1 and CDR2: SGHDT and YYEEEE. The CDR3 here is CASSFDTTHSYEQYF. Here the CDR3 DNA reads TGTGCCAGCAGCTTTGACACCACCCACTCCTACGAGCAGTACTTC.

CDR3 nucleotide sequence: TGCAGCGACACTACCGGACTAGTTCCTTCTCTCTACAATGAGCAGTTCTTC. This encodes CSDTTGLVPSLYNEQFF. The genes are TRBV29-1 and TRBJ2-1; 7 positions match TRBD2. The J segment lost 3 bases and the V segment lost 7 bases, leaving 18 bases of the junction unmatched. The CDR3 spans 17 residues. CDR1 SQVTM and CDR2 ANQGSEA come from the germline V gene.

The rearrangement uses TRBV19 and TRBJ2-7; 9 bases line up with TRBD2. V lost 1 base to trimming and J lost 10 bases; unmatched junction nucleotides: 5. In germline, CDR1 is LNHDA, CDR2 SQIVND (reference sequence). CDR3 length equals 13 residues. This CDR3 is CASSIGTSARQYF. The CDR3 DNA reads TGTGCCAGTAGTATAGGGACTAGCGCAAGACAGTACTTC.

The chain joins TRBV10-1 to TRBJ2-2, with TRBD1 matching over 9 bases. The J segment lost 5 bases and the V segment lost 10 bases, leaving 14 bases of the junction unmatched. This CDR3 is built from 16 residues. CDR1 is WNHNN, CDR2 SYGVQD, per germline (reference sequence). This chain's CDR3 is CATIVWTGEGTGELFF. The DNA for the CDR3 is TGCGCCACAATAGTATGGACAGGGGAGGGGACCGGGGAGCTGTTTTTT.

The chain recombines TRBV14 with TRBJ2-7, with D possibly being TRBD2 (5 bases). The CDR3 consists of 15 residues. V shed 2 bases and J shed 3 bases, with 14 bases lying between them. Germline values: CDR1 SGHDN, CDR2 FVKESK. The CDR3 coding sequence is TGTGCCAGCAGCCAATTGGGAGTTCGGGACTACGAGCAGTACTTC. Protein: CASSQLGVRDYEQYF.

This clone has just a few counts. This chain connects TRBV11-1 to TRBJ1-1; 8 bases are shared with TRBD1. CDR1 and CDR2 from the germline V gene are SGHAT and FQDESV (reference sequence). Unmatched junction bases numbered 12, after V lost 5 bases and J lost 1 base. CDR3 size: 17 residues. This CDR3 reads CASSPPGGQEKNTEAFF. The CDR3 bases are TGTGCCAGCAGCCCCCCTGGGGGACAGGAAAAGAACACTGAAGCTTTCTTT.

The chain couples TRBV5-1 to TRBJ1-5; D gene uncertain. Germline CDR1 SGHRS, CDR2 YFSETQ. The CDR3 runs to 14 residues. V gave up 0 bases and J gave up 4 bases, with 8 bases separating them. CDR3 sequence: CASSLDHRNQPQHF. DNA of the CDR3: TGCGCCAGCAGCTTGGACCACAGAAATCAGCCCCAGCATTTT.

The chain couples TRBV4-2 to TRBJ2-5, with TRBD2 matching over 7 bases. The CDR3 totals 16 residues. The V gene's germline CDR1 is LGHNA and CDR2 YNFKEQ. V lost 4 bases, J lost 1 base, and 9 bases stayed unmatched. CDR3 in amino acids: CASSRGGAGSQETQYF. The CDR3 bases are TGTGCCAGCAGCCGGGGTGGAGCGGGATCCCAAGAGACCCAGTACTTC.

This clone was recorded a few times. J is TRBJ2-1 and V is TRBV5-4; TRBD2 agrees at 7 bases. CDR3 length equals 15 residues. V dropped 7 bases and J dropped 0; count of bases not matched to a gene: 7. Looked up from germline, CDR1 is SGHNT and CDR2 is YYREEE (reference sequence). The CDR3 reads CASVSGKSSYNEQFF. CDR3 nucleotide sequence: TGTGCCAGCGTGAGCGGGAAAAGCTCCTACAATGAGCAGTTCTTC.

This clone was detected only once. The gene calls are TRBV19 and TRBJ2-1; 8 bases match TRBD2. This CDR3 is 18 amino acids long. V lost 3 bases and J lost 0; bases outside the gene matches: 10. Per germline, CDR1 LNHDA and CDR2 SQIVND (reference sequence). This CDR3 is CASSIRLPLAGSYNEQFF. Here the CDR3 DNA reads TGTGCCAGTAGTATCCGACTCCCGCTAGCGGGCTCCTACAATGAGCAGTTCTTC.

The gene calls are TRBV5-1 and TRBJ2-4; TRBD1 matches at 9 bases. Germline CDR1 and CDR2: SGHRS and YFSETQ. With 4 bases clipped from V and 7 bases from J, the junction kept 15 bases outside the gene matches. The CDR3 consists of 17 residues. The CDR3 here is CASSERWTGVEVNIQYF. The CDR3 nucleotides are TGCGCCAGCAGCGAAAGATGGACAGGGGTAGAGGTTAACATTCAGTACTTC.

The chain employs TRBV2 and TRBJ2-2; D remains ambiguous. The CDR3 has 14 residues. Trimming removed 2 bases at V and 1 base at J, with 5 bases between. Germline V lookup: CDR1 SNHLY, CDR2 FYNNEI. The CDR3 DNA sequence: TGTGCCAGCAGTGAATACAGGAACACCGGGGAGCTGTTTTTT. Translating gives CASSEYRNTGELFF.

This sequence joins TRBV6-5 and TRBJ1-2, with 10 nucleotides matching TRBD1. The CDR3 covers 12 residues. CDR1 is MNHEY and CDR2 is SVGAGI in the germline V gene. The trim removed 5 bases at V and 8 bases at J, leaving 2 bases unmatched. CDR3 loop: CASSRDRGGYTF. CDR3 DNA: TGTGCCAGCAGTCGGGACAGGGGCGGCTACACCTTC.

The chain has TRBV6-1 and TRBJ2-7; 8 bases match TRBD1. The CDR3 totals 14 residues. Germline loops: CDR1 MNHNS, CDR2 SASEGT. Trimming cost V 10 bases and J 5 bases; bases outside gene matches: 13. CDR3 nucleotides: TGTGCCACCCCACGGCGTCAGGGGGCCGACGAGCAGTACTTC. Its translation: CATPRRQGADEQYF.

The sample holds one count of this clone. The V and J genes are TRBV25-1 and TRBJ2-7; TRBD2 aligns across 10 bases. CDR1 MGHDK and CDR2 SYGVNS come from the germline V gene. The J segment lost 5 bases and the V segment lost 3 bases, leaving 7 bases of the junction unmatched. CDR3 length: 15 residues. This chain's CDR3 is CASSEVASGSDEQYF. The CDR3 DNA reads as TGTGCCAGCAGTGAGGTGGCTAGCGGGAGCGACGAGCAGTACTTC.

The J gene is TRBJ2-4, the V gene TRBV18; TRBD1 aligns across 9 bases. CDR1 KGHSH and CDR2 LQKENI come from the germline V gene. V dropped 0 bases and J dropped 9; count of bases not matched to a gene: 9. The CDR3 spans 16 residues. The CDR3 coding sequence is TGTGCCAGCTCACCACCTGAGACAGGGGGTGTGGGCATTCAGTACTTC. This sequence encodes CASSPPETGGVGIQYF.

This chain uses TRBV19 with TRBJ1-2, with TRBD1 as a possible D gene (5 bases). Germline V CDR1 and CDR2: LNHDA, SQIVND (reference sequence). This CDR3 is 16 amino acids long. The V end was cut by 1 base, the J end by 4 bases, with 16 bases between. As DNA, the CDR3 is TGTGCCAGTAGTATAGGAAAGACAGAGCAGTTCTATGGCTACACCTTC. Amino acid sequence: CASSIGKTEQFYGYTF.